The 16 T cell receptor beta chains in this list originate from one sample, sequenced in a study of T-cell memory formation after mild COVID-19. MiXCR was run by TCRdb on the 5' RACE reads, yielding one entry per CDR3 protein. The sample contains 150,000 to 200,000 distinct CDR3 sequences, about 14% of which appear only once. Sequencing used PBMCs or a T cell subset sorted from them (not recorded which). The receptors come from an adult woman who had mild COVID-19 (a few samples of this study predate the infection). Cell type and time point are not known.

This chain links TRBV10-3 with TRBJ2-7; D remains unclear. V was cut by 2 bases and J by 3 bases, with 11 bases left in between. The CDR3 runs 14 residues. Per germline, CDR1 ENHRY and CDR2 SYGVKD. For the CDR3, the DNA is TGTGCCATCAGTGAGGAACTGAGCTACTACGAGCAGTACTTC. Amino acids: CAISEELSYYEQYF.

There are a few counts of this clonotype. The chain recombines TRBV19 with TRBJ2-1; possible D gene TRBD1, 6 bases. The length of the CDR3 is 14 residues. V was trimmed by 5 bases and J by 4 bases, leaving 12 bases between them. The germline gives CDR1 LNHDA, CDR2 SQIVND (reference sequence). CDR3 nucleotide sequence: TGTGCCAGTAGTCAACGGACAGCTTACAATGAGCAGTTCTTC. Its protein is CASSQRTAYNEQFF.

The V call is TRBV3-1, the J call TRBJ2-2; tentatively, D is TRBD1 (5 bases). V lost 1 base and J 3 bases, leaving 12 bases between the germline ends. The length of the CDR3 is 16 residues. Germline loops: CDR1 LGHDT, CDR2 YNNKEL (reference sequence). The CDR3 sequence: CASSQGSVQDTGELFF. CDR3 sequence (DNA): TGTGCCAGCAGCCAAGGTTCAGTACAGGACACCGGGGAGCTGTTTTTT.

The chain uses TRBV14 and TRBJ2-7, with 7 bases that match TRBD2. Germline V lookup: CDR1 SGHDN, CDR2 FVKESK. This CDR3 is built from 15 residues. The V segment lost 4 bases and the J segment 3 bases; nucleotides outside the gene matches: 9. CDR3 residues: CASSLAAGALYEQYF. CDR3 sequence (DNA): TGTGCCAGCAGCCTAGCGGCGGGAGCCCTCTACGAGCAGTACTTC. Full variable domain (remainder filled in from reference TRBV14 and TRBJ2-7): EAGVTQFPSHSVIEKGQTVTLRCDPISGHDNLYWYRRVMGKEIKFLLHFVKESKQDESGMPNNRFLAERTGGTYSTLKVQPAELEDSGVYFCASSLAAGALYEQYFGPGTRLTVT.

This clonotype was seen a handful of times. This chain joins TRBV6-5 and TRBJ2-3; D is undetermined. From germline, CDR1 is MNHEY and CDR2 SVGAGI. Trimming stripped 6 bases from V and 2 bases from J, with 9 bases between. The CDR3 is 13 residues long. CDR3 nucleotides: TGTGCCAGCAGCTACACCTACACAGATACGCAGTATTTT. Its protein product is CASSYTYTDTQYF.

The J gene is TRBJ2-7, the V gene TRBV5-6, with 9 nucleotides matching TRBD2. The CDR3 length is 15 residues. The V gene's germline CDR1 is SGHDT and CDR2 YYEEEE. With V trimmed by 0 bases and J by 3 bases, 4 bases remained unmatched. The CDR3 nucleotides read TGTGCCAGCAGCTTGGGCGTTAGCGGGAGCTACGAGCAGTACTTC. Translated: CASSLGVSGSYEQYF.

J is TRBJ2-2 and V is TRBV7-2; 7 bases agree with TRBD2. Germline CDR1 SGHTA, CDR2 FQGNSA. This CDR3 region has 17 residues. V lost 1 base to trimming and J lost 5 bases; unmatched junction nucleotides: 10. CDR3 bases: TGTGCCAGCAGCTTAGATGGCGGGAGAGTACGGACCGGGGAGCTGTTTTTT. Translation gives CASSLDGGRVRTGELFF.

This clonotype was counted at least ten times. The gene calls are TRBV7-2 and TRBJ2-3; 7 bases map to TRBD2. With 1 base clipped from V and 4 bases from J, the junction kept 5 bases outside the gene matches. The CDR3 sequence is 15 residues long. From germline, CDR1 is SGHTA and CDR2 FQGNSA. The CDR3 is CASSLGGSIADTQYF. The CDR3 nucleotides read TGTGCCAGCAGCTTAGGCGGGAGTATCGCAGATACGCAGTATTTT. Drawing the rest from reference TRBV7-2 and TRBJ2-3, the complete variable domain is GAGVSQSPSNKVTEKGKDVELRCDPISGHTALYWYRQSLGQGLEFLIYFQGNSAPDKSGLPSDRFSAERTGGSVSTLTIQRTQQEDSAVYLCASSLGGSIADTQYFGPGTRLTVL.

This clonotype was recorded a few times. The chain couples TRBV12-3 or TRBV12-4 to TRBJ2-2; D unresolved. The CDR3 is 15 amino acids. Trimming pared 3 bases from V and 4 bases from J, leaving 12 bases between. This CDR3 reads CASSLEPRRTGELFF. The CDR3, as DNA: TGTGCCAGCAGTTTGGAACCCCGTCGCACCGGGGAGCTGTTTTTT.

This clonotype was observed a few times. The chain combines TRBV6-5 with TRBJ2-5; TRBD1 matches 8 bases. This CDR3 spans 16 amino acids. Unmatched junction bases numbered 9, after V lost 2 bases and J lost 4 bases. The germline CDR1 and CDR2 sequences are MNHEY and SVGAGI. CDR3 sequence (DNA): TGTGCCAGCAGTTACGGCCCTCAGGACAGGGCAGAGACCCAGTACTTC. Its protein product is CASSYGPQDRAETQYF.

This sequence joins TRBV15 and TRBJ2-7, with D possibly being TRBD2 (6 bases). Per the germline V gene, CDR1 is LNHNV and CDR2 is YYDKDF (reference sequence). This CDR3 is built from 14 residues. V lost 5 bases and J 2 bases, leaving 13 bases between the germline ends. The CDR3 bases are TGTGCCACCAGCTCCGGGACTGGGACCTACGAGCAGTACTTC. It yields the protein CATSSGTGTYEQYF.

This clonotype was counted a single time. The rearrangement uses TRBV12-3 or TRBV12-4 and TRBJ2-1; 11 bases align to TRBD2. V gave up 6 bases and J gave up 0 bases; unmatched junction bases: 10. CDR3 size: 18 residues. Here the CDR3 DNA reads TGTGCCAGCAGCCGGACTAGCGGGTTCTGGGGCTCCTACAATGAGCAGTTCTTC. Residues: CASSRTSGFWGSYNEQFF.

This clonotype has a count of ten or more. This chain joins TRBV12-3 or TRBV12-4 and TRBJ2-1, with 11 bases matching TRBD1. CDR3 length equals 15 residues. V was clipped by 5 bases and J by 6 bases; unmatched bases: 6. CDR3 amino acids: CASSLTGTGGNEQFF. CDR3 coding DNA: TGTGCCAGCAGTCTTACCGGGACAGGGGGCAATGAGCAGTTCTTC.

The chain joins TRBV5-1 to TRBJ2-3, with D possibly matching TRBD2 (5 bases). This CDR3 is 16 amino acids long. V lost 0 bases to trimming and J lost 4 bases, with 15 bases between them. Germline loops: CDR1 SGHRS, CDR2 YFSETQ. The CDR3 DNA sequence: TGCGCCAGCAGCTTGGGTCGTTGGGAGAGGGCAGATACGCAGTATTTT. It translates to CASSLGRWERADTQYF. The full variable domain, completed using reference TRBV5-1 and TRBJ2-3, is KAGVTQTPRYLIKTRGQQVTLSCSPISGHRSVSWYQQTPGQGLQFLFEYFSETQRNKGNFPGRFSGRQFSNSRSEMNVSTLELGDSALYLCASSLGRWERADTQYFGPGTRLTVL.

This clonotype turned up a few times. This rearrangement joins TRBV12-3 or TRBV12-4 to TRBJ2-1; 14 bases map to TRBD2. The V gene end was trimmed by 5 bases and the J gene end by 1 base; junction bases not matched to a gene: 7. The CDR3 consists of 18 residues. The CDR3 loop is CASSRPGLAGVSYNEQFF. In DNA form, the CDR3 reads TGTGCCAGCAGTCGGCCGGGACTAGCGGGAGTATCCTACAATGAGCAGTTCTTC.

The DNA of the CDR3 is TGCAGCGTTGAATTTGGGACTAGCGGCTACAATGAGCAGTTCTTC. It yields the protein CSVEFGTSGYNEQFF. V and J are TRBV29-1 and TRBJ2-1, with 11 bases that match TRBD2. The CDR3 has 15 amino acids. The germline gives CDR1 SQVTM, CDR2 ANQGSEA. V was clipped by 2 bases and J by 3 bases; unmatched bases: 3.